One sample yielded the 9 T cell receptor beta chains listed below, sequenced in a study of T-cell reconstitution after alpha-beta-depleted transplantation in children. Unique molecular identifiers were used to barcode this TCRbeta library. TCRdb reprocessed the PCR reads with MiXCR, giving one entry per CDR3 protein. Found here are roughly 48,000 distinct CDR3 sequences, roughly 5% of them singletons; the top ten hold roughly 31%. This specimen was PBMCs, mostly from graft donor cells, taken 60 days after TCRalphabeta/CD19-depleted stem cell transplant. All receptors derive from a female patient aged 2-15 years who had a stem cell transplant for aplastic anemia, so the T cells may come from the graft donor.

This clonotype was detected only a few times. The chain couples TRBV3-1 to TRBJ2-7; no clear D gene. Germline V gene lookup returns CDR1 LGHDT and CDR2 YNNKEL (reference sequence). Trimming cost V 3 bases and J 5 bases, with 8 bases left between them. This CDR3 region has 12 residues. CDR3: CASSQGIDEQYF. CDR3 nucleotides: TGTGCCAGCAGCCAGGGGATTGACGAGCAGTACTTC.

The V call is TRBV29-1, the J call TRBJ1-1, with unresolved D. Between the trimmed V and J ends, which lost 4 bases and 0 bases, there was a span of 12 bases. Germline CDR1 and CDR2: SQVTM and ANQGSEA. This CDR3 has 14 amino acids. CDR3 sequence: CSVARHGVNTEAFF. The DNA of the CDR3 is TGCAGCGTTGCCAGGCACGGAGTGAACACTGAAGCTTTCTTT.

This clonotype was picked up many times. The chain is built from TRBV28 and TRBJ2-1; weak D call: TRBD2 (6 bases). Germline V lookup: CDR1 MDHEN, CDR2 SYDVKM. V dropped 2 bases and J dropped 5 bases, with 16 bases sitting between them. This CDR3 region has 16 residues. The CDR3 DNA reads TGTGCCAGCAGTTTAATAGGCGATAGCGGTAACAATGAGCAGTTCTTC. This translates into CASSLIGDSGNNEQFF.

A single count supports this clonotype. This chain joins TRBV30 and TRBJ1-1; D unclear. Germline loops: CDR1 GTSNPN, CDR2 SVGIG (reference sequence). V gave up 3 bases and J gave up 11 bases, with 13 bases separating them. The CDR3 sequence is 11 residues long. CDR3 protein: CAWRGYSGAFF. The DNA of the CDR3 is TGTGCCTGGAGGGGGTATTCCGGGGCTTTCTTT. The variable domain in full, completed from reference TRBV30 and TRBJ1-1, reads SQTIHQWPATLVQPVGSPLSLECTVEGTSNPNLYWYRQAAGRGLQLLFYSVGIGQISSEVPQNLSASRPQDRQFILSSKKLLLSDSGFYLCAWRGYSGAFFGQGTRLTVV.

V usage is TRBV27 and J usage is TRBJ2-3, with D possibly matching TRBD1 (6 bases). The ends were cut back, 5 bases at V and 4 bases at J, with 10 bases in the middle. Germline values: CDR1 MNHEY, CDR2 SMNVEV (reference sequence). The CDR3 runs to 13 residues. CDR3 nucleotides: TGTGCCAGCAGTGAGCAGGGGCCAGATACGCAGTATTTT. It translates to CASSEQGPDTQYF.

This clonotype was found many times. This rearrangement joins TRBV7-2 to TRBJ2-3; maybe TRBD2 (6 bases). The V end was cut by 8 bases, the J end by 0 bases, with 12 bases between. This CDR3 is built from 14 residues. Germline assignment: CDR1 SGHTA and CDR2 FQGNSA. CDR3 sequence reads: CASRSGRSTDTQYF. As DNA, the CDR3 is TGTGCCAGCCGGAGCGGGCGAAGCACAGATACGCAGTATTTT.

This clonotype was recorded many times. The chain is built from TRBV15 and TRBJ2-1, with 9 bases identical to TRBD2. The V segment lost 7 bases and the J segment 4 bases; nucleotides outside the gene matches: 2. This CDR3 region has 13 residues. Germline V gene lookup returns CDR1 LNHNV and CDR2 YYDKDF (reference sequence). In DNA form, the CDR3 reads TGTGCCACCACTAGCGGGGTATACAATGAGCAGTTCTTC. This sequence encodes CATTSGVYNEQFF.

This clonotype has a count of ten or more. The V call is TRBV13, the J call TRBJ1-2; 7 positions match TRBD1. This CDR3 spans 12 amino acids. J lost 5 bases, V lost 5 bases, and 2 bases had no gene match. The germline V gene has CDR1 PRHDT and CDR2 FYEKMQ (reference sequence). The CDR3 DNA sequence: TGTGCCAGCAGCACGACAGGGTATGGCTACACCTTC. It is translated as CASSTTGYGYTF.

At least ten counts were recorded for this clonotype. The rearrangement uses TRBV20-1 and TRBJ1-5; D is ambiguous. V lost 6 bases and J 7 bases, leaving 19 bases between the germline ends. CDR3 length: 14 amino acids. In germline, CDR1 is DFQATT, CDR2 SNEGSKA (reference sequence). Here the CDR3 reads CSAITRGSEQPQHF. In DNA form, the CDR3 reads TGCAGTGCCATTACTCGGGGTAGCGAACAGCCCCAGCATTTT.